This T cell receptor beta chain was observed in a study of T cells in Graves' hyperthyroidism and ophthalmopathy (dated by TCRdb to between 2018 and 2021). For the study in its entirety: Peripheral blood samples were taken at the time of initial diagnosis, prior to any treatment. To identify TCR V-J signatures that set the groups apart, the researchers used a discovery cohort of more than 95 patients, made up of 40 to 45 with Graves' ophthalmopathy and 55 to 65 with stable Graves' hyperthyroidism. Prospective prediction of ophthalmopathy was tested in an independent validation cohort consisting of some 19 hyperthyroidism patients and some 15 patients who later progressed to ophthalmopathy. The roughly 100 discovery patients were randomly split 7:3 into training and test sets. In addition, the study compared T-cell repertoires in thyroid tissue and in blood from roughly 6 Graves' hyperthyroidism patients. Following sampling, methimazole starting at 30 mg daily was given to hyperthyroidism patients, and high-dose intravenous methylprednisolone was given to ophthalmopathy patients. The paper reports TCR Vbeta CDR3 sequencing of 135 peripheral blood samples: some 44 ophthalmopathy, under 85 hyperthyroidism and 17 progressor patients.

Based on the germline V gene, the CDR1 and CDR2 sequences are SGHRS and YFSETQ. Measured from the cysteine to the phenylalanine, the CDR3 is 18 residues long. Only the CDR3 DNA stays, 54 bases, in frame from base 1. Trimming takes 4 bases from V and 5 bases from J, and the germline ends sit 27 bases apart. As regards this clonotype: Its antigen is unknown. Base qualities are not recorded, but no much larger clone differs from it by a single base.

The paper as a whole reports these results and caveats: In cross-validation, a model built on a 13 V-J signature told ophthalmopathy apart from stable hyperthyroidism with 85% to 90% sensitivity and about 81% specificity, and in testing the same model reached 80%/75%. In validation, progression to ophthalmopathy was predicted by the model with about 70% sensitivity and roughly 72% specificity, a median of around 5.9 months before onset. Sample size was not statistically predetermined, and blinding of investigators to group allocation was not performed. Most expanded thyroid clonotypes (frequency above 0.001) were also detected in blood, a finding suggesting that blood repertoires may reflect thyroid immune responses.

Ophthalmopathy patients had moderately to severely active disease, Clinical Activity Score of at least 3, NOSPECS grade of at least 4, and duration under 3 months. The study excluded patients with uncontrolled infections, other autoimmune diseases, pregnancy or lactation. Diagnoses were based on clinical symptoms, serum thyroxine and TRAb, thyroid ultrasound and orbital computed tomography. PBMCs were isolated from about 10 ml of fresh peripheral blood by Ficoll-Paque density gradient centrifugation. Total RNA was extracted using Trizol reagent, and RNA quality was assessed on an Agilent 2100 Bioanalyzer. Amplification of TCR beta CDR3 regions was carried out from RNA transcripts. A first-round RT-PCR of the TCR CDR3 used the HTBI primer set with the Qiagen OneStep RT-PCR kit. Libraries were constructed in a second round of multiplex PCR, after which size selection and purification were performed. The libraries were sequenced on an Illumina HiSeq2000 using paired-end 100 bp reads. The original methods were these. SOAPnuke was used to process the raw data, with reads discarded if the reads contained adapters or uncalled bases, had a mean Phred below 15, or lacked an exact constant-primer or identifier match. COPE v1.2.5 was used to merge the high-quality paired reads, and each unique nucleotide sequence was defined as a clonotype. MiTCR v1.1 was used to align clonotypes to the IMGT TRBV, TRBD and TRBJ reference segments. Only V-J combinations with frequency above 0.0001, covering about 99% of repertoires, were analysed. A TCS score was defined as the ratio of F50 (clonal expansion) to E x V (chaos), with BLOSUM62-based TCRdist applied between CDR3 peptides within each V-J. Welch's t-statistics and random forest reduced roughly 530 V-J features to 13, which were used in a naive Bayes classifier (R e1071). TCRdb trimmed public reads at Q25 via fastp, called clones via MiXCR and kept in-frame beta chains. For every CDR3 protein sequence, its rows merge into one entry that carries the most common genes and DNA. TCRdb's processing, not the authors' own work, is the source of the V and J calls. The sample profile shows fewer than 750,000 distinct CDR3 sequences; more than 12% of them were found once. 12% of the sample belongs to the ten largest clones.

The chain is assembled from TRBV5-1 and TRBJ1-1; tentative D gene TRBD1, with 5 bases matching. This sequence was found in a woman between 50 and 59 years old with Graves' ophthalmopathy. Sequenced material: blood. The nucleotides are TGCGCCAGCAGCCATGGGGTGCCTCGGGGCCTGGGTCAAACTGAAGCTTTCTTT. It encodes CASSHGVPRGLGQTEAFF.